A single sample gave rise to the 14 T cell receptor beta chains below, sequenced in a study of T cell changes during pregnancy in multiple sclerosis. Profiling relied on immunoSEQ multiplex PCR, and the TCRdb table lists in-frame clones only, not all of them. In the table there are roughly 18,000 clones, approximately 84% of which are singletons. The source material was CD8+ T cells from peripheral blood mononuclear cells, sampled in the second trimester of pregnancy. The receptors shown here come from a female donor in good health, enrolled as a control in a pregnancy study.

The CDR3 coding sequence is TGTGCCAGCAGACCCGCGGACAATCTTAACTATGGCTACACCTTC. This sequence encodes CASRPADNLNYGYTF. The V and J genes are TRBV28 and TRBJ1-2, with D perhaps matching TRBD1 (5 bases). V was pared by 6 bases and J by 1 base, with 15 bases between. The germline CDR1 and CDR2 sequences are MDHEN and SYDVKM. The CDR3 has 15 residues.

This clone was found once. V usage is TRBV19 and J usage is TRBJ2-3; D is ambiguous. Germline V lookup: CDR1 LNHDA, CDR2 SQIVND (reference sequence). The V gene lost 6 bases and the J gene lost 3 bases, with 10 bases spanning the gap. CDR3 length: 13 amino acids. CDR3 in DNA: TGTGCCAGTAGCCAAGCTCTTACAGATACGCAGTATTTT. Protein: CASSQALTDTQYF. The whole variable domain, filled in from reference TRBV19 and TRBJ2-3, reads DGGITQSPKYLFRKEGQNVTLSCEQNLNHDAMYWYRQDPGQGLRLIYYSQIVNDFQKGDIAEGYSVSREKKESFPLTVTSAQKNPTAFYLCASSQALTDTQYFGPGTRLTVL.

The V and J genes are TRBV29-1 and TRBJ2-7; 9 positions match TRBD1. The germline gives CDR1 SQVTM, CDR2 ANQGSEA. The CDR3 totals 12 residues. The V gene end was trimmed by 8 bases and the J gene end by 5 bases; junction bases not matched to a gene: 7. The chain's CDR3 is CSTRTGEDEQYF. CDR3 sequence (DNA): TGCAGCACCAGGACAGGGGAAGACGAGCAGTACTTC.

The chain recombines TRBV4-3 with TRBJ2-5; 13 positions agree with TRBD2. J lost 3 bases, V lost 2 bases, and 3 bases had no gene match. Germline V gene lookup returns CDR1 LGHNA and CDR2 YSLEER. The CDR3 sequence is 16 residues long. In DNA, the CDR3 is TGCGCCAGCAGCCAAACGGGGACTAGCGGGGAAGAGACCCAGTACTTC. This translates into CASSQTGTSGEETQYF.

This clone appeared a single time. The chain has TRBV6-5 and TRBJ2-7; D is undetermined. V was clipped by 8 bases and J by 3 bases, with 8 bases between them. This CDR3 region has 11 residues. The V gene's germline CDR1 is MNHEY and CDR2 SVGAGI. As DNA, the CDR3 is TGTGCCAGCCGAACAAGCTACGAGCAGTACTTC. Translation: CASRTSYEQYF.

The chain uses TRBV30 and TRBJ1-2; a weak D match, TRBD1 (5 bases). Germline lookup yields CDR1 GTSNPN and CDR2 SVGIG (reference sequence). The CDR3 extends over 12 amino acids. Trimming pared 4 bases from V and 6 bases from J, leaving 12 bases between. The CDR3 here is CAWNGGGDGYTF. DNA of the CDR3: TGTGCCTGGAATGGGGGAGGGGATGGCTACACCTTC.

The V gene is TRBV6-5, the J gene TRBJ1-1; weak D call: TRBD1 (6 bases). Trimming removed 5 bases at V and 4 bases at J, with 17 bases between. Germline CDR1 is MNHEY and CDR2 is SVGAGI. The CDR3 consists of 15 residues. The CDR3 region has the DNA TGTGCCAGCAGTCCGTGGGGGGGCGGGGGCACTGAAGCTTTCTTT. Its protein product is CASSPWGGGGTEAFF.

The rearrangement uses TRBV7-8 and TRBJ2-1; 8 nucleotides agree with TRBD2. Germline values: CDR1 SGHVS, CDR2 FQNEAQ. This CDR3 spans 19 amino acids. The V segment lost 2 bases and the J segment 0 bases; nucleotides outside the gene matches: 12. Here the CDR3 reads CASSLRTTSGLFSYNEQFF. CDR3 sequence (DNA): TGTGCCAGCAGCTTACGGACTACTAGCGGTTTGTTCTCCTACAATGAGCAGTTCTTC.

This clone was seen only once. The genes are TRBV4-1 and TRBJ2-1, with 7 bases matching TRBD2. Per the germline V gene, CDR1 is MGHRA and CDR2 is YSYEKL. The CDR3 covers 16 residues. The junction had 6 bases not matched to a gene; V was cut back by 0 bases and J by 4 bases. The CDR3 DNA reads TGCGCCAGCAGCCAAGAAGTAGCGGGTTGGTACAATGAGCAGTTCTTC. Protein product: CASSQEVAGWYNEQFF.

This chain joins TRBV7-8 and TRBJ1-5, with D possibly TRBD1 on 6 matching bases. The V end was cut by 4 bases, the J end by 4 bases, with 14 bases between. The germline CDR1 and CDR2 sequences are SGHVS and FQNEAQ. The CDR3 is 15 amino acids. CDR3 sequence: CASSSTGTRNQPQHF. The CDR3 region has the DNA TGTGCCAGCAGCTCCACCGGGACACGAAATCAGCCCCAGCATTTT. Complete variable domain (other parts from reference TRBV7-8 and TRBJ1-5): GAGVSQSPRYKVAKRGQDVALRCDPISGHVSLFWYQQALGQGPEFLTYFQNEAQLDKSGLPSDRFFAERPEGSVSTLKIQRTQQEDSAVYLCASSSTGTRNQPQHFGDGTRLSIL.

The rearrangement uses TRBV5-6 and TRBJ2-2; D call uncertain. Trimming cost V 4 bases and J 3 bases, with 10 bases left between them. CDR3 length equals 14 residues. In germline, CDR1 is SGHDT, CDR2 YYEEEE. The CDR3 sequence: CASSVVRHTGELFF. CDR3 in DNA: TGTGCCAGCAGCGTCGTGCGGCACACCGGGGAGCTGTTTTTT.

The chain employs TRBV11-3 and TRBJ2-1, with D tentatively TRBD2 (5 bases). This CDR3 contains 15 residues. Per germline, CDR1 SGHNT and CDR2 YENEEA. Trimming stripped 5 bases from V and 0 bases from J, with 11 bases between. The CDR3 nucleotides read TGTGCCAGCAGCCAGACTACCGGCTCCTACAATGAGCAGTTCTTC. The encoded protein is CASSQTTGSYNEQFF.

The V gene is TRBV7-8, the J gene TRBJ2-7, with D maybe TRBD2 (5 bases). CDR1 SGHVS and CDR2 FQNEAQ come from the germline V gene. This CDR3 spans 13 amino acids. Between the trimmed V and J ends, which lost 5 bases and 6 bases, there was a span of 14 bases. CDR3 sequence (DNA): TGTGCCAGCAGCGCCGGGATTCGCGGCGAGCAGTACTTC. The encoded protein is CASSAGIRGEQYF.

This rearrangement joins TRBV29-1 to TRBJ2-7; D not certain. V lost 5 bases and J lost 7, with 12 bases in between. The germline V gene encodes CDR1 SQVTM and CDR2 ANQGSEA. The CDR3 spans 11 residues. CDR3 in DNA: TGCAGCGTTCTCTTAGCCGGGGAGCAGTACTTC. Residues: CSVLLAGEQYF.